Below, 9 T cell receptor beta chains from the same sample are listed, as sequenced in a study of CD8 T cells in Susac syndrome. After extraction with the RNeasy kit, about 0.45 to 1 ug of the RNA was reverse transcribed using random hexamers. TCRdb reanalysed the immunoSEQ multiplex PCR reads using MiXCR and keeps one entry per CDR3 protein. The data contain roughly 160,000 distinct CDR3 sequences, around 94% of them singletons. The sample was CD4+ T cells from PBMCs. The receptors were gathered from a human donor in good health.

This chain connects TRBV20-1 to TRBJ2-3; no firm D call. The germline V gene encodes CDR1 DFQATT and CDR2 SNEGSKA (reference sequence). This CDR3 comprises 12 residues. The ends were cut back, 8 bases at V and 2 bases at J, with 11 bases in the middle. The CDR3 sequence: CSHRWVTDTQYF. The DNA of the CDR3 is TGCAGTCATCGTTGGGTCACAGATACGCAGTATTTT.

This clonotype has a handful of counts. The V gene is TRBV7-2, the J gene TRBJ2-5; 10 positions match TRBD1. Trimming at V came to 5 bases and at J to 2 bases, leaving 5 bases not matched to a gene. Germline CDR1 reads SGHTA; CDR2 reads FQGNSA. This CDR3 spans 15 amino acids. The CDR3 region has the DNA TGTGCCAGCAGCACGGGACAGGGGTCTCAAGAGACCCAGTACTTC. Residues: CASSTGQGSQETQYF. The whole variable domain, filled in from reference TRBV7-2 and TRBJ2-5, reads GAGVSQSPSNKVTEKGKDVELRCDPISGHTALYWYRQSLGQGLEFLIYFQGNSAPDKSGLPSDRFSAERTGGSVSTLTIQRTQQEDSAVYLCASSTGQGSQETQYFGPGTRLLVL.

The chain links TRBV30 to TRBJ1-2; perhaps TRBD1 as D (5 bases). CDR3 length: 12 amino acids. CDR1 is GTSNPN and CDR2 is SVGIG in the germline V gene (reference sequence). Trimming stripped 3 bases from V and 8 bases from J, with 13 bases between. CDR3 in DNA: TGTGCCTGGAGCGCCGGGGGTAGAGGCTACACCTTC. Amino acids: CAWSAGGRGYTF.

The V and J genes are TRBV20-1 and TRBJ1-4, with TRBD1 matching over 7 bases. After removal of 2 bases from V and 2 bases from J, the junction contained 8 bases not matched to a gene. Germline CDR1 DFQATT, CDR2 SNEGSKA (reference sequence). This CDR3 region has 16 residues. The CDR3 reads CSARSFRGITNEKLFF. CDR3 nucleotides: TGCAGTGCTAGATCGTTCAGGGGGATCACTAATGAAAAACTGTTTTTT.

The chain couples TRBV20-1 to TRBJ1-5, with 9 bases identical to TRBD1. V was pared by 1 base and J by 5 bases, with 3 bases of the junction left unmatched. The CDR3 runs 14 residues. Germline CDR1 DFQATT, CDR2 SNEGSKA (reference sequence). CDR3 region: CSARGGQGHQPQHF. Written as DNA, the CDR3 is TGCAGTGCTAGAGGGGGACAGGGCCATCAGCCCCAGCATTTT.

V is TRBV20-1 and J is TRBJ1-6, with D perhaps TRBD1 (5 bases). Germline V gives CDR1 DFQATT, CDR2 SNEGSKA (reference sequence). CDR3 length equals 12 residues. V lost 7 bases, J lost 7 bases, and 11 bases lay in between. CDR3 sequence (DNA): TGCAGTGGACGAGAGGGGAATTCACCCCTCCACTTT. Protein: CSGREGNSPLHF.

The chain links TRBV3-1 to TRBJ1-1; D may be TRBD1 (6 bases). V dropped 0 bases and J dropped 5 bases, with 10 bases sitting between them. CDR3 size: 14 residues. Germline CDR1 LGHDT, CDR2 YNNKEL (reference sequence). The CDR3 sequence is CASSQEVRGTEAFF. The CDR3 coding sequence is TGTGCCAGCAGCCAAGAAGTCAGGGGAACTGAAGCTTTCTTT.

J is TRBJ1-5 and V is TRBV30, with 7 bases that match TRBD1. This CDR3 has 13 residues. Germline assignment: CDR1 GTSNPN and CDR2 SVGIG (reference sequence). After removal of 2 bases from V and 5 bases from J, the junction contained 3 bases not matched to a gene. Here the CDR3 reads CAWSPQGDQPQHF. In nucleotides, the CDR3 is TGTGCCTGGAGTCCCCAGGGGGATCAGCCCCAGCATTTT.

The chain links TRBV29-1 to TRBJ2-7, with 14 nucleotides matching TRBD2. This CDR3 region has 14 residues. CDR1 is SQVTM and CDR2 is ANQGSEA in the germline V gene. The junction had 3 bases not matched to a gene; V was cut back by 6 bases and J by 2 bases. This CDR3 is CSVQTSGGAYEQYF. CDR3 nucleotide sequence: TGCAGCGTACAGACTAGCGGGGGGGCCTACGAGCAGTACTTC.